This TCR beta chain derives from a study of blood T cell repertoires in COVID-19. The table came from immunoSEQ multiplex PCR; TCRdb's copy has only in-frame clones and leaves some out. The table lists over 250,000 clones, 85% to 90% of them singletons. From germline, CDR1 is SGHNT and CDR2 YYREEE (reference sequence). The germline V and J ends were trimmed by 4 bases and 3 bases, with 10 bases remaining between them. CDR3 size: 13 residues. The sequence was collected from a woman between 18 and 30 years old who had recovered from COVID-19. The sequenced material came from PBMCs or T cells enriched from blood (not recorded which). The chain links TRBV5-4 to TRBJ1-2; D gene unclear. The CDR3 DNA sequence: TGTGCCAGCAGCAACGGACTGCACTATGGCTACACCTTC. Amino acids: CASSNGLHYGYTF.